These 10 T cell receptor beta chains were all obtained from the same sample, sequenced in a study of PD-1 blockade in classical Hodgkin lymphoma. The time point: cycle 4 day 1 (C4D1), after less than seven weeks of nivolumab. Each of the patients experienced relapse following autologous stem cell transplantation, and their brentuximab vedotin exposure differed. Sequencing was performed with immunoSEQ multiplex PCR; in TCRdb, only in-frame clones are kept and a portion is missing. Of 40,000 to 55,000 clones in the sample, approximately 80% are singletons; the top ten hold roughly a fifth. Specimen: peripheral blood mononuclear cells (PBMCs), collected before the fourth cycle of nivolumab. The receptors stem from a human donor with classical Hodgkin lymphoma.

This chain connects TRBV25-1 to TRBJ2-5, with D perhaps matching TRBD2 (6 bases). The V end was cut by 10 bases, the J end by 0 bases, with 18 bases between. Germline-derived CDR1 and CDR2 are MGHDK and SYGVNS. This CDR3 spans 15 amino acids. The CDR3 region has the DNA TGTGCCACCAGCTGGCGGGATTGGTACCAAGAGACCCAGTACTTC. As protein: CATSWRDWYQETQYF.

DNA for the CDR3: TGTGCCAGCAGCGGCTCCGGGACAAGCTCCTACGAGCAGTACTTC. Amino acid sequence: CASSGSGTSSYEQYF. The chain uses TRBV5-4 and TRBJ2-7; tentatively, D is TRBD1 (6 bases). V was trimmed by 4 bases and J by 0 bases, leaving 14 bases between them. Germline V CDR1 and CDR2: SGHNT, YYREEE (reference sequence). This CDR3 is built from 15 residues.

The rearrangement links TRBV5-4 to TRBJ1-2, with TRBD1 as a possible D gene (6 bases). Germline V gives CDR1 SGHNT, CDR2 YYREEE (reference sequence). V was cut by 4 bases and J by 7 bases, with 17 bases left in between. CDR3 length equals 14 residues. The CDR3: CASSPQGGVRGYTF. The CDR3 DNA follows: TGTGCCAGCAGCCCCCAAGGGGGGGTTCGTGGCTACACCTTC.

The gene calls are TRBV28 and TRBJ1-1; D might be TRBD1 (5 bases). The CDR3 covers 16 residues. V was shortened by 3 bases and J by 4 bases, with 18 bases between the two germline ends. Germline loops: CDR1 MDHEN, CDR2 SYDVKM. The CDR3 sequence: CASSFPWGGIGTEAFF. CDR3 DNA sequence: TGTGCCAGCAGTTTTCCATGGGGGGGGATCGGCACTGAAGCTTTCTTT.

The chain is built from TRBV5-1 and TRBJ2-1; 7 nucleotides line up with TRBD1. CDR3 length: 16 amino acids. The germline gives CDR1 SGHRS, CDR2 YFSETQ. Unmatched junction bases numbered 6, after V lost 3 bases and J lost 0 bases. Here the CDR3 reads CASSWTGTSSYNEQFF. The CDR3 bases are TGCGCCAGCAGCTGGACAGGAACGAGCTCCTACAATGAGCAGTTCTTC.

V is TRBV2 and J is TRBJ2-2; 11 bases are shared with TRBD1. Germline trimming cut 3 bases from V and 5 bases from J; bases unmatched to any gene: 11. The CDR3 consists of 18 residues. The V gene's germline CDR1 is SNHLY and CDR2 FYNNEI. The CDR3 region has the DNA TGTGCCAGCAGTGAGTTTCGGGACAGGGGGGCGAGGACCGGGGAGCTGTTTTTT. Translated, it gives CASSEFRDRGARTGELFF.

The V gene is TRBV7-3, the J gene TRBJ1-2, with 9 bases that match TRBD1. This CDR3 region has 15 residues. Looked up from germline, CDR1 is SGHTA and CDR2 is FQGTGA. V shed 5 bases and J 5 bases; nucleotides not matched to a gene: 9. This chain's CDR3 is CASSPSGTGLYGYTF. The CDR3 DNA is TGTGCCAGCAGCCCGTCCGGGACAGGGCTGTATGGCTACACCTTC.

The V and J genes are TRBV6-5 and TRBJ2-1; D perhaps matches TRBD2 (6 bases). The CDR3 covers 13 residues. Germline V gene data show CDR1 as MNHEY and CDR2 as SVGAGI. Trimming took off 7 bases at V and 9 bases at J, with 16 bases between the two ends. CDR3 coding DNA: TGTGCCAGCACCCCGGGGGAGAGTAGTGAGCAGTTCTTC. This encodes CASTPGESSEQFF.

This chain uses TRBV5-1 with TRBJ2-3; D unresolved. Between the trimmed V and J ends, which lost 4 bases and 1 base, there was a span of 22 bases. The germline gives CDR1 SGHRS, CDR2 YFSETQ. This CDR3 has 18 amino acids. The CDR3 here is CASSTGIGQIAGTDTQYF. CDR3 DNA: TGCGCCAGCAGCACTGGTATCGGCCAGATCGCGGGCACAGATACGCAGTATTTT.

CDR3 sequence (DNA): TGTGCCAGCAGTGAAGCAGGTTGGAACACCGGGGAGCTGTTTTTT. Translation gives CASSEAGWNTGELFF. J is TRBJ2-2 and V is TRBV6-1; D ambiguous. Germline V lookup: CDR1 MNHNS, CDR2 SASEGT. There are 15 residues in the CDR3. V lost 0 bases and J 1 base, leaving 6 bases between the germline ends.